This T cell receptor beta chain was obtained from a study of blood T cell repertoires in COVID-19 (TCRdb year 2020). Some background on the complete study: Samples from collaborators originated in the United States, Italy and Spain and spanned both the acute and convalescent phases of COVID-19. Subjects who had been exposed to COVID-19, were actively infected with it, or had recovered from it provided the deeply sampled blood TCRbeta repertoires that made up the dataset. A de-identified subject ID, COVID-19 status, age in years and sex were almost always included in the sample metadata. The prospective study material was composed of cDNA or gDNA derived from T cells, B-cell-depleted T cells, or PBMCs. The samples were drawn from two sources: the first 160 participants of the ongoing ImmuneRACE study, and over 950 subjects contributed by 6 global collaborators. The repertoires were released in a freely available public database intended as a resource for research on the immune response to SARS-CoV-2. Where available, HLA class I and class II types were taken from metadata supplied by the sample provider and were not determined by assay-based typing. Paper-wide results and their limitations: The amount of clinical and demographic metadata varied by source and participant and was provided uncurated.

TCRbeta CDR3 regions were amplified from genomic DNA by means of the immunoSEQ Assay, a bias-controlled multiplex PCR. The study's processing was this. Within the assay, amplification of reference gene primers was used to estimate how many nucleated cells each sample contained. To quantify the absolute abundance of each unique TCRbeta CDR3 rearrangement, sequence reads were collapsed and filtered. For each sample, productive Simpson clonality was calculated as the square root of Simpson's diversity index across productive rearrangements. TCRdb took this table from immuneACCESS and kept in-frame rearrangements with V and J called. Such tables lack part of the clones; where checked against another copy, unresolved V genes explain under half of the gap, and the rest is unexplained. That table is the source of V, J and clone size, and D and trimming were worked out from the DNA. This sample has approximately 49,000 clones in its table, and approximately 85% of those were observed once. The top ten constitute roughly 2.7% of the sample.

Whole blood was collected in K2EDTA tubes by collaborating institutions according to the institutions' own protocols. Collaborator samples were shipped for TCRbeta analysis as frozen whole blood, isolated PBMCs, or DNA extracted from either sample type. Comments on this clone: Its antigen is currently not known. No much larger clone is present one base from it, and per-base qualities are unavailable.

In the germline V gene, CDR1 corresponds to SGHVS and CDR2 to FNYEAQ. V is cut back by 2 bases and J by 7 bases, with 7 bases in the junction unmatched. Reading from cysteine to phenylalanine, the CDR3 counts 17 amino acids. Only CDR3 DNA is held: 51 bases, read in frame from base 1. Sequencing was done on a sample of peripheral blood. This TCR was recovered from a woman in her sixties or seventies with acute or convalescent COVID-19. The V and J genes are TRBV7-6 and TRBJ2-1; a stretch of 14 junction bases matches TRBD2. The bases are TGTGCCAGCAGCTTACTCGCCGGGACTAGCGGGAGAAATGAGCAGTTCTTC. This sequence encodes CASSLLAGTSGRNEQFF. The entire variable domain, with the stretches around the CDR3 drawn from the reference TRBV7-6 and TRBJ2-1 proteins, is GAGVSQSPRYKVTKRGQDVALRCDPISGHVSLYWYRQALGQGPEFLTYFNYEAQQDKSGLPNDRFSAERPEGSISTLTIQRTEQRDSAMYRCASSLLAGTSGRNEQFFGPGTRLTVL.